Described below is a single TCR beta chain sequence and its context. The data stem from a study of blood T cell repertoires in COVID-19. Study-level information: COVID-19 samples collected from the United States, Italy and Spain covered acute and convalescent phases.

Individuals aged about 18 to 100 years were recruited from 20 to 25 US areas. Two negative PCRs, clearance, or symptom resolution were required of recovered Cohort 3 donors. TCRdb's copy holds only in-frame clones and misses some; the assay was immunoSEQ multiplex PCR. Here the sample spans about 250,000 clones, around 89% being singletons. The sequence came from a man aged 40-49 years who had recovered from COVID-19. The sequenced material came from PBMCs or T cells enriched from blood (not recorded which).

DNA for the CDR3: TGTGCCAGCACAGGGAACCACGAGCAGTACTTC. This encodes CASTGNHEQYF. This chain joins TRBV6-5 and TRBJ2-7, with a weak D call TRBD1 (5 bases). Germline V CDR1 and CDR2: MNHEY, SVGAGI. V was pared by 7 bases and J by 5 bases, with 9 bases between. The CDR3 length is 11 residues.